This T cell receptor (beta chain) was found in a study of cytomegalovirus exposure and HLA in healthy donors. General study results and limits: Reports showed the classifier diagnosing cytomegalovirus status with high specificity and sensitivity. Earlier analysis looked at TCR beta V segments, and most were productive about 90% or about 30% of the time.

Germline V CDR1 and CDR2: MNHEY, SVGAGI. The CDR3 loop spans 14 amino acids. V was clipped by 2 bases and J by 7 bases, with 13 bases between them. Remarks on this clone: Its antigen is not known.

Primers: 60 Vbeta forward and 13 Jbeta reverse. Only in-frame clones appear in the TCRdb table, and some are missing; sequencing was by immunoSEQ multiplex PCR. The sample holds about 150,000 clones, roughly 80% seen once. The sequencing input was PBMCs. J is TRBJ2-3 and V is TRBV6-5, with D perhaps TRBD2 (6 bases). The sequence was collected from a man between 18 and 35 years old in good health and CMV-seronegative. CDR3 DNA sequence: TGTGCCAGCAGTTACGGAGGGGTAGACTATACGCAGTATTTT. Encoded protein: CASSYGGVDYTQYF.